The sequence of this TCR beta chain was determined in a study of tumor-infiltrating lymphocytes in primary liver carcinoma. The germline V and J ends were trimmed by 4 bases and 9 bases, with 12 bases remaining between them. This CDR3 has 12 residues. In germline, CDR1 is SNHLY, CDR2 FYNNEI. TCR beta cDNA was made from roughly 500 ng total RNA with a constant-region primer. Researchers made the TCR beta libraries by running three nested multiplex PCR rounds with slightly modified ARM-PCR. Both of the initial two PCR rounds ran for around 10 cycles and employed TRBV1-TRBV30 forward primers alongside a C-beta reverse primer. TCRdb recomputed calls from the multiplex PCR reads with MiXCR, one row per CDR3 protein. The table has over 250,000 distinct CDR3 sequences, about three fifths seen once. Researchers drew blood RNA from unsorted whole blood and extracted germline DNA as well.

The gene calls are TRBV2 and TRBJ1-1; D is uncertain. Sequences were obtained from peripheral blood. The receptor was derived from a young woman with primary liver carcinoma and hepatitis B virus infection. The CDR3 protein is CASSVGGFKAFF. The CDR3 nucleotides are TGTGCCAGCAGTGTAGGAGGGTTTAAAGCTTTCTTT.